Below, 12 T cell receptor beta chains from the same sample are listed, as sequenced in a study of T cells after yellow fever vaccination (dated by TCRdb to between 2018 and 2020). The library came from 5' RACE. The instrument given in TCRdb is Illumina NovaSeq 6000. TCRdb ran its own pipeline on the public reads, namely fastp trimming at Q25 and MiXCR clone calling, and kept in-frame beta chains. Identical CDR3 protein sequences are pooled into one entry, listed with their most common genes and DNA. Here the sample has approximately 93,000 distinct CDR3 sequences; about 6% occur a single time. The top ten clonotypes cover roughly 39% of the sample. According to the study, the label for this sample's treatment or condition signals: live attenuated yellow fever vaccine strain. The source material was CD8+ T cells sorted from PBMCs, sampled 10 days after the yellow fever booster vaccination. All receptors come from a man aged 18 to 35 who received the YFV17D yellow fever vaccine.

This clonotype has only a few counts. The chain is built from TRBV20-1 and TRBJ2-1; TRBD2 aligns across 7 bases. CDR1 is DFQATT and CDR2 is SNEGSKA in the germline V gene (reference sequence). The CDR3 totals 14 residues. V trimming: 3 bases; J trimming: 2 bases; junction bases outside the gene matches: 4. As DNA, the CDR3 is TGCAGTGCTAGCCCTAGCGGTCCCTACAATGAGCAGTTCTTC. This translates into CSASPSGPYNEQFF.

This clonotype was seen a few times. V is TRBV11-2 and J is TRBJ2-1; the D gene is possibly TRBD2 (7 bases). The V gene's germline CDR1 is SGHAT and CDR2 FQNNGV. The V end lost 2 bases, the J end lost 2 bases, and 16 bases lay between the germline ends. CDR3 length: 17 amino acids. The CDR3 region has the DNA TGTGCCAGCAGCTTAACTGCCCCGGGGGGCCCCTACAATGAGCAGTTCTTC. Its translation: CASSLTAPGGPYNEQFF.

This chain links TRBV5-1 with TRBJ1-1; D perhaps matches TRBD1 (5 bases). Germline CDR1 reads SGHRS; CDR2 reads YFSETQ. Between the trimmed V and J ends, which lost 5 bases and 7 bases, there was a span of 33 bases. This CDR3 region has 19 residues. The CDR3 DNA is TGCGCCAGCAGTCCCCGGCGGGAAACCGTTAAAGAAACCGGGGGTGAAGCTTTCTTT. Translating gives CASSPRRETVKETGGEAFF. Filled out from reference TRBV5-1 and TRBJ1-1, the complete variable domain reads KAGVTQTPRYLIKTRGQQVTLSCSPISGHRSVSWYQQTPGQGLQFLFEYFSETQRNKGNFPGRFSGRQFSNSRSEMNVSTLELGDSALYLCASSPRRETVKETGGEAFFGQGTRLTVV.

This clonotype was found a few times. The V and J genes are TRBV12-5 and TRBJ1-1; 7 positions match TRBD1. This CDR3 spans 14 amino acids. Germline V gene sequence: CDR1 LGHNT, CDR2 FRNRAP. V lost 3 bases, J lost 8 bases, and 9 bases stayed unmatched. CDR3 protein: CASGFTGALPEAFF. The CDR3, as DNA: TGTGCTAGTGGTTTTACAGGGGCTCTCCCCGAAGCTTTCTTT.

The chain joins TRBV4-3 to TRBJ1-1; a weak D match, TRBD1 (6 bases). Trimming cost V 5 bases and J 4 bases, with 14 bases left between them. CDR1 and CDR2 from the germline V gene are LGHNA and YSLEER. This CDR3 contains 14 residues. In DNA form, the CDR3 reads TGCGCCAGCAGCGATGAAACAGGGACCACTGAAGCTTTCTTT. Translated: CASSDETGTTEAFF.

This clonotype was counted a few times. The V gene is TRBV14, the J gene TRBJ1-5; D remains ambiguous. This CDR3 has 12 amino acids. Germline CDR1 reads SGHDN; CDR2 reads FVKESK. V was shortened by 3 bases and J by 3 bases, with 3 bases between the two germline ends. Here the CDR3 reads CASSHANQPQHF. The CDR3 DNA is TGTGCCAGCAGCCATGCCAATCAGCCCCAGCATTTT.

This clonotype was counted a few times. This chain links TRBV10-3 with TRBJ2-1; TRBD1 or TRBD2 may be the D gene (7 bases each). V dropped 6 bases and J dropped 6 bases, with 18 bases sitting between them. CDR3 length: 15 residues. Germline CDR1 is ENHRY and CDR2 is SYGVKD. The CDR3 sequence: CAIRRQGGSGNEQFF. The CDR3 DNA follows: TGTGCCATCAGACGACAGGGCGGGAGCGGCAATGAGCAGTTCTTC.

This clonotype was counted only a few times. The chain combines TRBV2 with TRBJ2-7; 7 nucleotides agree with TRBD2. V shed 9 bases, J shed 3 bases, and the junction held 2 bases outside the gene matches. The CDR3 sequence is 11 residues long. CDR1 is SNHLY and CDR2 is FYNNEI in the germline V gene. In DNA form, the CDR3 reads TGTGCCAGTGGCGGGGGCTACGAGCAGTACGTC. It specifies CASGGGYEQYV.

This clonotype was seen a handful of times. The gene calls are TRBV12-3 or TRBV12-4 and TRBJ1-5, with D possibly matching TRBD1 (6 bases). With 3 bases removed from V and 4 bases from J, the gap between germline ends came to 10 bases. This CDR3 has 14 amino acids. Here the CDR3 DNA reads TGTGCCAGCAGTTTCCGGGGGCCGAATCAGCCCCAGCATTTT. Encoded protein: CASSFRGPNQPQHF.

This clonotype was seen repeatedly, ten times or more. The CDR3 sequence is CASSLGVLEPQHF. In DNA, the CDR3 is TGTGCCAGCAGCTTAGGGGTCCTGGAGCCCCAGCATTTT. V usage is TRBV7-9 and J usage is TRBJ1-5, with D uncertain. Germline V lookup: CDR1 SEHNR, CDR2 FQNEAQ (reference sequence). This CDR3 has 13 amino acids. Trimming took 1 base from V and 8 from J, leaving 9 bases between them.

V usage is TRBV3-2 and J usage is TRBJ1-1. TRBV3-2 has pseudogene status. The CDR3 sequence is 15 residues long. Here the CDR3 DNA reads TGTGCCAGCAGCCAAGACCGCCGGTTGAACACTGAAGCTTTCTTT. Its translation: CASSQDRRLNTEAFF.

The CDR3 reads CASSLDLYRSSYEQYF. The DNA of the CDR3 is TGTGCCAGCAGCTTAGACTTGTACCGAAGCTCCTACGAGCAGTACTTC. The V and J genes are TRBV7-2 and TRBJ2-7; D is unclear. CDR1 is SGHTA, CDR2 FQGNSA, per germline. There are 16 residues in the CDR3. Trimming cost V 1 base and J 0 bases, with 13 bases left between them.